These 28 T cell receptor beta chains originate from one sample sequenced in a study of response to subunit inactivated influenza vaccine. In TCRdb, the RT-PCR reads were re-called with MiXCR into one record per CDR3 protein. The profile shows about 520,000 distinct CDR3 sequences, around 7.7% of them singletons. Sequencing was performed on PBMCs from blood, taken about 24 months after vaccination. These receptors were collected from a man between 50 and 69 years old who received an inactivated influenza vaccine.

The chain recombines TRBV12-3 or TRBV12-4 with TRBJ1-5; 7 nucleotides match TRBD1. The ends lost 6 bases at V and 6 bases at J; junction bases unmatched: 5. The CDR3 is 13 amino acids. The CDR3 is CASRDRAGQPQHF. The CDR3 nucleotides read TGTGCCAGCAGAGACAGGGCGGGTCAGCCCCAGCATTTT.

This clonotype was observed a few times. This sequence joins TRBV5-1 and TRBJ2-1, with D perhaps TRBD2 (5 bases). This CDR3 comprises 14 residues. Trimming shortened V by 4 bases and J by 8 bases, and 16 bases separated the two germline ends. Germline CDR1 and CDR2: SGHRS and YFSETQ. CDR3 nucleotide sequence: TGCGCCAGCAGCCTGTCACTAGAGGCGGATGAGCAGTTCTTC. The encoded protein is CASSLSLEADEQFF.

This clonotype was counted at least ten times. The chain combines TRBV15 with TRBJ2-1, with 9 bases fitting TRBD2. Per germline, CDR1 LNHNV and CDR2 YYDKDF (reference sequence). The CDR3 is made up of 17 amino acids. V lost 1 base and J lost 7; bases outside the gene matches: 11. In DNA, the CDR3 is TGTGCCACCAGCAGAGGGATAGCGGGGGTCGTAAGGAATGAGCAGTTCTTC. Protein: CATSRGIAGVVRNEQFF.

The chain combines TRBV10-3 with TRBJ2-7; the D gene is possibly TRBD2 (6 bases). This CDR3 comprises 16 residues. CDR1 and CDR2 (germline): ENHRY, SYGVKD. The ends were cut back, 0 bases at V and 4 bases at J, with 16 bases in the middle. This CDR3 reads CAISESTAGRRYEQYF. The CDR3 bases are TGTGCCATCAGTGAGTCTACGGCAGGGAGGCGGTACGAGCAGTACTTC.

There are a few counts of this clonotype. V usage is TRBV4-3 and J usage is TRBJ2-1; D not resolved. Germline loops: CDR1 LGHNA, CDR2 YSLEER. Trimming removed 5 bases at V and 3 bases at J, with 17 bases between. The CDR3 loop spans 16 amino acids. The CDR3 reads CASSLRRWNDYNEQFF. The CDR3 bases are TGCGCCAGCAGCTTAAGGCGCTGGAATGACTACAATGAGCAGTTCTTC.

This clonotype was counted a few times. The chain is built from TRBV20-1 and TRBJ1-6; TRBD1 aligns across 7 bases. Germline V gene sequence: CDR1 DFQATT, CDR2 SNEGSKA (reference sequence). With 8 bases clipped from V and 6 bases from J, the junction kept 4 bases outside the gene matches. The CDR3 runs to 12 residues. This CDR3 reads CSSGDSNSPLHF. The DNA for the CDR3 is TGCAGTTCGGGGGACAGTAATTCACCCCTCCACTTT.

This clonotype was counted a few times. V is TRBV12-3 or TRBV12-4 and J is TRBJ1-2; possible D gene TRBD1, 6 bases. Trimming shortened V by 2 bases and J by 4 bases, and 11 bases separated the two germline ends. CDR3 size: 14 residues. The CDR3 reads CASSLSGRGYGYTF. The CDR3 region has the DNA TGTGCCAGCAGTTTAAGTGGCAGGGGCTATGGCTACACCTTC.

This CDR3 is CASSSHRGPGETQYF. The CDR3 DNA reads TGTGCCAGCAGTTCCCACCGGGGACCGGGCGAGACCCAGTACTTC. V usage is TRBV12-3 or TRBV12-4 and J usage is TRBJ2-5; D assignment may be TRBD1 or TRBD2 (5 bases each). The V end was cut by 4 bases, the J end by 5 bases, with 17 bases between. The CDR3 consists of 15 residues.

This clonotype was counted a few times. The gene calls are TRBV7-3 and TRBJ2-6, with TRBD1 as a possible D gene (5 bases). CDR3 length: 15 amino acids. In germline, CDR1 is SGHTA, CDR2 FQGTGA. Trimming stripped 5 bases from V and 0 bases from J, with 8 bases between. The CDR3 reads CASSTDSSGANVLTF. CDR3 nucleotide sequence: TGTGCCAGCAGCACAGACAGCTCTGGGGCCAACGTCCTGACTTTC.

This clonotype showed up many times. The rearrangement links TRBV5-1 to TRBJ2-7; D is unclear. This CDR3 is 13 amino acids long. Germline lookup yields CDR1 SGHRS and CDR2 YFSETQ. Trimming stripped 3 bases from V and 2 bases from J, with 9 bases between. In DNA, the CDR3 is TGCGCCAGCAGCTCGTCTTTACCCTACGAGCAGTACTTC. This encodes CASSSSLPYEQYF. The full variable domain, completed using reference TRBV5-1 and TRBJ2-7, is KAGVTQTPRYLIKTRGQQVTLSCSPISGHRSVSWYQQTPGQGLQFLFEYFSETQRNKGNFPGRFSGRQFSNSRSEMNVSTLELGDSALYLCASSSSLPYEQYFGPGTRLTVT.

The chain has TRBV7-6 and TRBJ2-3; D is tentatively TRBD1 or TRBD2 (7 bases each). There are 15 residues in the CDR3. V was cut by 5 bases and J by 4 bases, with 16 bases left in between. Germline V gene lookup returns CDR1 SGHVS and CDR2 FNYEAQ. CDR3 amino acids: CASSTLTGRADTQYF. The CDR3 DNA reads as TGTGCCAGCAGCACCCTGACAGGGAGGGCAGATACGCAGTATTTT.

The V and J genes are TRBV12-3 or TRBV12-4 and TRBJ2-1, with a tentative D call TRBD2 (5 bases). V gave up 4 bases and J gave up 5 bases, with 18 bases separating them. This CDR3 comprises 16 residues. CDR3 protein: CASSSGVFWENNEQFF. The CDR3 region has the DNA TGTGCCAGCAGTTCCGGAGTTTTCTGGGAGAACAATGAGCAGTTCTTC.

On this clonotype itself: One junction end disagrees with the germline gene, perhaps due to a read error. V gene TRBV29-1 combines with J gene TRBJ1-1; maybe TRBD1 (6 bases). The germline gives CDR1 SQVTM, CDR2 ANQGSEA. This CDR3 spans 13 amino acids. CDR3 in DNA: TGCAGCGTCGAAGGACAGTTTTTCACTGAAGCTTTCTTT. The encoded protein is CSVEGQFFTEAFF.

V and J are TRBV7-2 and TRBJ2-7, with TRBD2 identical over 12 bases. The CDR3 is made up of 15 amino acids. J gave up 0 bases and V 5 bases, and 2 bases lay outside the gene matches. Germline CDR1 reads SGHTA; CDR2 reads FQGNSA. Here the CDR3 DNA reads TGTGCCAGCAGCCAGACTAGCGGGGGCTCCTACGAGCAGTACTTC. The encoded protein is CASSQTSGGSYEQYF.

The chain employs TRBV6-1 and TRBJ2-4; 12 nucleotides line up with TRBD2. This CDR3 region has 15 residues. Trimming at V came to 6 bases and at J to 6 bases, leaving 6 bases not matched to a gene. The V gene's germline CDR1 is MNHNS and CDR2 SASEGT. CDR3 coding DNA: TGTGCCAGCAGAATCTCTAGCGGGAGGGGAAACATTCAGTACTTC. Protein product: CASRISSGRGNIQYF.

This clonotype was seen at least ten times. The chain joins TRBV12-3 or TRBV12-4 to TRBJ2-1; perhaps TRBD2 as D (5 bases). Trimming stripped 7 bases from V and 0 bases from J, with 10 bases between. CDR3 size: 14 residues. DNA for the CDR3: TGTGCCAGCACTTCTGGGAGCTCCTACAATGAGCAGTTCTTC. Its protein is CASTSGSSYNEQFF.

V and J are TRBV5-1 and TRBJ2-3, with 8 bases lining up with TRBD2. After removal of 4 bases from V and 2 bases from J, the junction contained 6 bases not matched to a gene. From germline, CDR1 is SGHRS and CDR2 YFSETQ. The CDR3 is made up of 15 amino acids. CDR3 in amino acids: CASSTVAGYTDTQYF. The CDR3 coding sequence is TGCGCCAGCAGCACCGTAGCGGGGTACACAGATACGCAGTATTTT.

This sequence joins TRBV20-1 and TRBJ1-2; tentative D call: TRBD1 (6 bases). This CDR3 has 14 residues. Per the germline V gene, CDR1 is DFQATT and CDR2 is SNEGSKA (reference sequence). The ends were cut back, 6 bases at V and 9 bases at J, with 23 bases in the middle. CDR3 amino acids: CSAPVRTDPICYTF. CDR3 bases: TGCAGTGCCCCAGTTCGGACAGATCCCATCTGCTACACCTTC.

The chain carries TRBV5-6 and TRBJ2-3, with D unresolved. CDR3 length: 13 residues. Deletions cut 8 bases from V and 6 bases from J, with 16 bases between. The germline V gene has CDR1 SGHDT and CDR2 YYEEEE. The CDR3 loop is CARSPGRHDTQYF. For the CDR3, the DNA is TGTGCCAGGAGCCCCGGGCGACACGATACGCAGTATTTT.

This clonotype has more than one count but fewer than ten. This chain joins TRBV28 and TRBJ2-7; D gene ambiguous. The germline V gene has CDR1 MDHEN and CDR2 SYDVKM. The CDR3 is 15 amino acids. Trimming took 7 bases from V and 7 from J, leaving 23 bases between them. The CDR3 coding sequence is TGTGCCAGCACCTTACGCGGCGTCCGGGCAAGAGAGCAGTACTTC. It is translated as CASTLRGVRAREQYF.

The chain recombines TRBV29-1 with TRBJ2-1, with TRBD1 matching 11 bases. The CDR3 runs to 11 residues. After removal of 7 bases from V and 7 bases from J, the junction contained 0 bases not matched to a gene. Germline CDR1 reads SQVTM; CDR2 reads ANQGSEA. CDR3 loop: CSGDRGNEQFF. Written as DNA, the CDR3 is TGCAGCGGGGACAGGGGGAATGAGCAGTTCTTC.

This clonotype has only a few counts. V usage is TRBV7-2 and J usage is TRBJ2-3; tentative D call: TRBD1 (8 bases). CDR3 length: 16 amino acids. Germline CDR1 reads SGHTA; CDR2 reads FQGNSA. V lost 2 bases and J lost 1, with 13 bases in between. This CDR3 reads CASSLSTGGGTDTQYF. The CDR3 nucleotides are TGTGCCAGCAGCTTATCCACAGGGGGGGGCACAGATACGCAGTATTTT.

This chain uses TRBV19 with TRBJ1-5; a possible D gene is TRBD1 (5 bases). The ends were cut back, 7 bases at V and 1 base at J, with 14 bases in the middle. In germline, CDR1 is LNHDA, CDR2 SQIVND (reference sequence). This CDR3 region has 15 residues. The CDR3 bases are TGTGCCAGTACTAAGCCAGGGCCGAGCAATCAGCCCCAGCATTTT. This encodes CASTKPGPSNQPQHF.

This clonotype was observed at least ten times. The chain recombines TRBV6-2 or TRBV6-3 with TRBJ2-1; 7 nucleotides line up with TRBD1. The trim removed 5 bases at V and 6 bases at J, leaving 4 bases unmatched. This CDR3 is 13 amino acids long. Germline CDR1 reads MNHEY; CDR2 reads SVGEGT. The CDR3 nucleotides read TGTGCCAGCAGTCGGAGACAGGGCAATGAGCAGTTCTTC. Encoded protein: CASSRRQGNEQFF.

This clonotype was seen a few times. This chain links TRBV12-3 or TRBV12-4 with TRBJ1-2; D is undetermined. The CDR3 sequence is 15 residues long. With 2 bases removed from V and 0 bases from J, the gap between germline ends came to 10 bases. The CDR3 spells CASSLLSAANYGYTF. CDR3 nucleotide sequence: TGTGCCAGCAGTTTACTGTCAGCCGCTAACTATGGCTACACCTTC.

To note about this clonotype: This may stem from a read error, because a much larger clone lies one nucleotide away. This chain connects TRBV28 to TRBJ2-1, with 10 nucleotides matching TRBD2. Germline V CDR1 and CDR2: MDHEN, SYDVKM. The CDR3 runs to 16 residues. CDR3 loop: CASSPIAGGSYDEQFF. In DNA form, the CDR3 reads TGTGCCAGCAGTCCGATAGCGGGAGGCTCCTACGATGAGCAGTTCTTC. Filled out from reference TRBV28 and TRBJ2-1, the complete variable domain reads DVKVTQSSRYLVKRTGEKVFLECVQDMDHENMFWYRQDPGLGLRLIYFSYDVKMKEKGDIPEGYSVSREKKERFSLILESASTNQTSMYLCASSPIAGGSYDEQFFGPGTRLTVL.

This clonotype was detected a few times. The chain is built from TRBV20-1 and TRBJ2-7; 7 nucleotides match TRBD1. V trimming: 2 bases; J trimming: 2 bases; junction bases outside the gene matches: 12. CDR1 is DFQATT, CDR2 SNEGSKA, per germline (reference sequence). The CDR3 has 16 amino acids. The CDR3 sequence: CSARTIIPGQTYEQYF. In nucleotides, the CDR3 is TGCAGTGCTAGAACTATCATCCCGGGACAGACCTACGAGCAGTACTTC.

The chain recombines TRBV5-5 with TRBJ2-3; possible D gene TRBD1, 6 bases. CDR1 is SGHKS, CDR2 YYEKEE, per germline (reference sequence). The ends were cut back, 4 bases at V and 4 bases at J, with 13 bases in the middle. The CDR3 sequence is 14 residues long. The CDR3 sequence is CASSPRQEPDTQYF. CDR3 bases: TGTGCCAGCAGCCCCCGACAGGAACCAGATACGCAGTATTTT.